Listed below are T cell receptor beta chains from one sample, sequenced in a study of technical replicates of blood from a few donors. Here immunoSEQ multiplex PCR was the method, and the copy in TCRdb shows in-frame clones only, minus some. The table has roughly 76,000 clones, 75% to 95% seen once. Sequences were obtained from T cells isolated from PBMCs. These receptors were obtained from a human donor in good health. Some clones in this sample may be carry-over from other donors' samples. CDR3s include the opening cysteine and the closing phenylalanine or tryptophan. Fields, in order: J gene, D gene, V gene, clone size, CDR3 protein, CDR3 DNA. D genes are given only for firm matches. Only some rows state a clone size, as once, few, many or a class for expanded clones.

TRBJ2-4,.,TRBV19,once,CASSTGQGPLNIQYF,TGTGCCAGTAGTACGGGCCAGGGTCCTCTAAACATTCAGTACTTC
TRBJ1-5,TRBD1,TRBV28,.,CASRHPGQGPHQPQHF,TGTGCCAGCAGGCATCCGGGACAGGGGCCCCATCAGCCCCAGCATTTT
TRBJ2-1,.,TRBV29-1,.,CSVARTSYNEQFF,TGCAGCGTTGCTAGAACTTCCTACAATGAGCAGTTCTTC
TRBJ2-2,TRBD2,TRBV7-2,.,CASRSAGVGTGELFF,TGTGCCAGCAGGTCAGCGGGAGTGGGCACCGGGGAGCTGTTTTTT
TRBJ2-7,.,TRBV30,.,CAWSVAAYEQYF,TGTGCCTGGAGTGTAGCCGCCTACGAGCAGTACTTC
TRBJ2-7,TRBD1,TRBV27,.,CASSRDRGSYEQYF,TGTGCCAGCAGTCGGGACAGGGGGAGCTACGAGCAGTACTTC
TRBJ2-1,.,TRBV9,.,CASSVGGHLSYNEQFF,TGTGCCAGCAGCGTAGGGGGACACCTCTCCTACAATGAGCAGTTCTTC
TRBJ1-2,TRBD1,TRBV18,.,CASSPLDRVRSSNYGYTF,TGTGCCAGCTCACCACTTGACAGGGTACGGAGTTCTAACTATGGCTACACCTTC
TRBJ2-7,TRBD2,TRBV6-5,.,CASSSTSGRNEQYF,TGTGCCAGCAGTTCGACTAGCGGGAGGAACGAGCAGTACTTC
TRBJ2-1,TRBD2,TRBV7-8,.,CASSSPPGLEKNEQFF,TGTGCCAGCAGCTCCCCACCGGGACTAGAGAAGAATGAGCAGTTCTTC
TRBJ2-3,.,TRBV7-9,.,CASSLAQTGLADTQYF,TGTGCCAGCAGCTTAGCGCAAACAGGGCTAGCAGATACGCAGTATTTT
TRBJ1-1,.,TRBV9,.,CASSVGRPQGMNTEAFF,TGTGCCAGCAGCGTAGGTCGACCCCAGGGCATGAACACTGAAGCTTTCTTT
TRBJ2-7,TRBD2,TRBV7-2,.,CASSLGAGGISLPYEQYF,TGTGCCAGCAGCTTAGGCGCGGGAGGGATTTCCCTACCCTACGAGCAGTACTTC
TRBJ1-2,.,TRBV6-1,.,CASSEGSSNYGYTF,TGTGCCAGCAGTGAGGGCAGCTCTAACTATGGCTACACCTTC
TRBJ1-1,.,TRBV2,few,CASVKLPAFF,TGTGCCAGCGTAAAGCTGCCAGCTTTCTTT
TRBJ1-2,.,TRBV19,.,CASAPQKDYGYTF,TGTGCCAGTGCCCCCCAGAAAGACTATGGCTACACCTTC
TRBJ2-7,.,TRBV18,.,CASSPRQGGEQYF,TGTGCCAGCTCACCACGGCAGGGTGGCGAGCAGTACTTC
TRBJ1-2,TRBD1,TRBV14,.,CASSPNLQGATGYTF,TGTGCCAGCAGCCCTAACCTACAGGGGGCCACTGGCTACACCTTC
TRBJ1-3,TRBD1,TRBV19,.,CASSNLLGQSSGNTIYF,TGTGCCAGTAGTAACCTCTTGGGACAGAGCTCTGGAAACACCATATATTTT
TRBJ2-7,TRBD1,TRBV19,.,CASSKGQVNYEQYF,TGTGCCAGTAGTAAGGGACAGGTAAACTACGAGCAGTACTTC
TRBJ1-1,.,TRBV19,once,CASSIGGAVGSTEAFF,TGTGCCAGTAGTATTGGGGGGGCTGTTGGGAGCACTGAAGCTTTCTTT
TRBJ2-7,.,TRBV19,.,CASSPPGAEQYF,TGTGCCAGTAGTCCTCCGGGAGCCGAGCAGTACTTC
TRBJ2-1,TRBD2,TRBV27,once,CASSLSRVRTSGSEQFF,TGTGCCAGCAGTTTATCGAGGGTTCGGACTAGCGGGAGCGAGCAGTTCTTC
TRBJ1-1,.,TRBV29-1,.,CSASTGAEAFF,TGCAGCGCGTCGACAGGCGCTGAAGCTTTCTTT
TRBJ2-3,TRBD1,TRBV15,.,CATSRGATGATDTQYF,TGTGCCACCAGCAGAGGGGCGACAGGGGCCACAGATACGCAGTATTTT
TRBJ1-5,.,TRBV9,once,CASSVAYSHQPQHF,TGTGCCAGCAGCGTAGCTTACAGCCATCAGCCCCAGCATTTT
TRBJ1-4,.,TRBV30,.,CAWSKYRSKDEKLFF,TGTGCCTGGAGTAAGTATCGGAGTAAGGATGAAAAACTGTTTTTT
TRBJ2-7,TRBD1,TRBV6-5,.,CASSYGTATYEQYF,TGTGCCAGCAGTTACGGGACAGCTACCTACGAGCAGTACTTC
TRBJ2-3,TRBD1,TRBV2,.,CASSGDRETDTQYF,TGTGCCAGCAGTGGGGACAGGGAAACAGATACGCAGTATTTT
TRBJ2-2,.,TRBV9,.,CASRAPGRQGTGELFF,TGTGCCAGCAGGGCACCAGGTCGGCAGGGTACCGGGGAGCTGTTTTTT
TRBJ2-7,.,TRBV9,once,CASSAGDRDEIFF,TGTGCCAGCAGCGCGGGGGACCGGGACGAAATCTTCTTC
TRBJ2-1,.,TRBV1,.,CTSSQDGNPGRAGNEQFF,TGCACCAGCAGCCAAGATGGGAACCCCGGGAGGGCCGGCAATGAGCAGTTCTTC
TRBJ2-7,TRBD1,TRBV10-3,.,CAILDGDRSYEQYF,TGTGCCATCCTCGACGGGGACAGGTCCTACGAGCAGTACTTC
TRBJ1-3,.,TRBV30,.,CAWSRNSGNTIYF,TGTGCCTGGAGTAGGAACAGTGGAAACACCATATACTTT
TRBJ2-1,.,TRBV27,.,CASSLNSAFYNEQFF,TGTGCCAGCAGTTTAAATAGTGCCTTCTACAATGAGCAGTTCTTC
TRBJ1-1,TRBD1,TRBV5-1,once,CASSSPLGQGVETEAFF,TGCGCCAGCAGCTCCCCCCTAGGTCAGGGGGTAGAAACTGAAGCTTTCTTT
TRBJ1-1,TRBD1,TRBV7-8,.,CASSLRTGGTEAFF,TGTGCCAGCAGCTTAAGGACAGGGGGCACTGAAGCTTTCTTT
TRBJ2-3,TRBD2,TRBV19,.,CASSIVAGATDTQYF,TGTGCCAGTAGTATAGTAGCGGGAGCGACAGATACGCAGTATTTT
TRBJ2-7,.,TRBV7-2,.,CASSLVFGNSYEQYF,TGTGCCAGCAGCTTAGTATTTGGCAATTCCTACGAGCAGTACTTC
TRBJ1-1,.,TRBV5-1,.,CASSFGAGANTEAFF,TGCGCCAGCAGCTTTGGTGCAGGGGCGAACACTGAAGCTTTCTTT
TRBJ1-2,TRBD1,TRBV2,.,CASSEGQGYGYTF,TGTGCCAGCAGTGAGGGACAGGGCTATGGCTACACCTTC
TRBJ2-1,TRBD2,TRBV5-1,few,CASSSRTSGRLDNEQFF,TGCGCCAGCAGCTCTAGGACTAGCGGGAGGCTCGACAATGAGCAGTTCTTC
TRBJ2-1,TRBD2,TRBV6-5,.,CASKKLAAVYNEQFF,TGTGCCAGCAAAAAACTAGCGGCGGTCTACAATGAGCAGTTCTTC
TRBJ1-2,.,TRBV19,.,CASSISSEGGYGYTF,TGTGCCAGTAGTATATCCAGCGAAGGGGGATATGGCTACACCTTC
TRBJ1-5,.,TRBV6-5,once,CASSYSREGYQPQHF,TGTGCCAGCAGTTATTCCAGGGAGGGCTATCAGCCCCAGCATTTT
TRBJ1-4,TRBD1,TRBV29-1,.,CSVERTGGDEKLFF,TGCAGCGTTGAAAGGACAGGAGGGGATGAAAAACTGTTTTTT
TRBJ2-7,TRBD2,TRBV6-1,.,CASSLSGRGHEQYF,TGTGCCAGCAGTCTTAGCGGGAGAGGCCACGAGCAGTACTTC
TRBJ2-5,TRBD1,TRBV27,.,CASSSTGGGETQYF,TGTGCCAGCAGTTCGACAGGGGGCGGGGAGACCCAGTACTTC